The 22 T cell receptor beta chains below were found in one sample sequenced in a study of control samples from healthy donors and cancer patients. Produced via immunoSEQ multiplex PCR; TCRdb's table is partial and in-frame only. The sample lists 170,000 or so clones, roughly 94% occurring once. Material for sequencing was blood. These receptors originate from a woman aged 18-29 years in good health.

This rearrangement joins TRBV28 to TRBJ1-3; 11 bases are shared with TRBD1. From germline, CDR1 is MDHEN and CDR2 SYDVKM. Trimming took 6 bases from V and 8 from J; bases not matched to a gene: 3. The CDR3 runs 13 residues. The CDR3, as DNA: TGTGCCAGCAGGGACAGGGGGCTTTACACCATATATTTT. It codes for CASRDRGLYTIYF.

The DNA for the CDR3 is TGTGCCAGCAGTTACTCCGAGAGCACAGATACGCAGTATTTT. It codes for CASSYSESTDTQYF. The chain carries TRBV6-5 and TRBJ2-3; no clear D gene. CDR3 length equals 14 residues. The germline V and J ends were trimmed by 0 bases and 0 bases, with 4 bases remaining between them. In germline, CDR1 is MNHEY, CDR2 SVGAGI.

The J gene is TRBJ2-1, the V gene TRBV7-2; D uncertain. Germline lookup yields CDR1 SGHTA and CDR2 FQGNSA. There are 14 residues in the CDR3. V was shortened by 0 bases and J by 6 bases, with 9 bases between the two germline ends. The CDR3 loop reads CASSLAPYGNEQFF. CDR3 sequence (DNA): TGTGCCAGCAGCTTAGCCCCTTATGGCAATGAGCAGTTCTTC.

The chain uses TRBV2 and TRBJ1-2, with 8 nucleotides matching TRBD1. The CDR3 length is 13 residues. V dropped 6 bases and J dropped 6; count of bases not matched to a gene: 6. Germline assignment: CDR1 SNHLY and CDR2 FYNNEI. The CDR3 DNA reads TGTGCCAGCAGGGGACAGGCGCCTGATGGCTACACCTTC. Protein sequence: CASRGQAPDGYTF.

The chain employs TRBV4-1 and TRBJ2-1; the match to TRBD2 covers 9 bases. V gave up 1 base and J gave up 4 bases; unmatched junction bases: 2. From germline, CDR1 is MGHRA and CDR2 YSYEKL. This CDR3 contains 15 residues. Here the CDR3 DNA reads TGCGCCAGCAGCCAAGCTAGCGGGGTTTACAATGAGCAGTTCTTC. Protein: CASSQASGVYNEQFF.

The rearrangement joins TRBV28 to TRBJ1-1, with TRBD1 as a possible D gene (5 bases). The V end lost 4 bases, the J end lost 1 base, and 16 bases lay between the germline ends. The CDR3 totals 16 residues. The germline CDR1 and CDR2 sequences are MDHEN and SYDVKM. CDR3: CASSSSVGTANTEAFF. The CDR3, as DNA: TGTGCCAGCAGTTCCTCTGTGGGGACGGCGAACACTGAAGCTTTCTTT.

In DNA form, the CDR3 reads TGTGCCAGCAATAATCAGGGGGGTGGAAGCACAGATACGCAGTATTTT. Its translation is CASNNQGGGSTDTQYF. V and J are TRBV28 and TRBJ2-3; TRBD1 might be the D (7 bases). The V gene's germline CDR1 is MDHEN and CDR2 SYDVKM. This CDR3 has 16 residues. The V end was cut by 7 bases, the J end by 0 bases, with 17 bases between.

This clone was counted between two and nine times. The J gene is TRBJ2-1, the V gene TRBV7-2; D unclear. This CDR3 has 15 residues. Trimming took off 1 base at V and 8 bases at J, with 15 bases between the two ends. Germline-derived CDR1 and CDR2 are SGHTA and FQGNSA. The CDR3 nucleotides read TGTGCCAGCAGCTTAGTAGGCCTGCTCAGCCATGAGCAGTTCTTC. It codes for CASSLVGLLSHEQFF.

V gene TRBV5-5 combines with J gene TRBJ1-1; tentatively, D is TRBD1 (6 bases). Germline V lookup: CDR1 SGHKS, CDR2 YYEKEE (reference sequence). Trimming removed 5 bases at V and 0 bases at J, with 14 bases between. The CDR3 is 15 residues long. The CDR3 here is CASRVAGALNTEAFF. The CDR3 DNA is TGTGCCAGCAGGGTTGCGGGGGCCCTGAACACTGAAGCTTTCTTT.

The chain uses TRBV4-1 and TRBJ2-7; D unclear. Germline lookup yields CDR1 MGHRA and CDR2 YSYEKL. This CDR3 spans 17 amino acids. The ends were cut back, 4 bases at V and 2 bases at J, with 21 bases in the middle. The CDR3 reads CASSLELTFVEPYEQYF. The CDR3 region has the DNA TGCGCCAGCAGCCTAGAATTGACTTTCGTTGAACCCTACGAGCAGTACTTC.

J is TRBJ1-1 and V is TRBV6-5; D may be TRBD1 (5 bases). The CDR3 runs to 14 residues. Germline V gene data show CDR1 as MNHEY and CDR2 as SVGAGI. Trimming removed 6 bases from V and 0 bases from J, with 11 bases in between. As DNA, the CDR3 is TGTGCCAGCAGGATAGGGGAAATGAACACTGAAGCTTTCTTT. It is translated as CASRIGEMNTEAFF.

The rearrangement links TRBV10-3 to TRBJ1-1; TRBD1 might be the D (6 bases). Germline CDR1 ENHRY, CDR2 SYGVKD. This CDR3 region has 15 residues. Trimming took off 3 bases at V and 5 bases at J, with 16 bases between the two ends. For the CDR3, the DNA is TGTGCCATCAGTGATTTGGACAGTATCGCGACTGAAGCTTTCTTT. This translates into CAISDLDSIATEAFF.

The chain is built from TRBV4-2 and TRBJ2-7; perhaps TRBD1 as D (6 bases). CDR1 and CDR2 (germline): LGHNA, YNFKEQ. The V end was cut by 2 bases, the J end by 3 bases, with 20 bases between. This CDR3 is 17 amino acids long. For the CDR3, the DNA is TGTGCCAGCAGCCAATCCCCGGGACAAGCGAGTAGCTACGAGCAGTACTTC. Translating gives CASSQSPGQASSYEQYF.

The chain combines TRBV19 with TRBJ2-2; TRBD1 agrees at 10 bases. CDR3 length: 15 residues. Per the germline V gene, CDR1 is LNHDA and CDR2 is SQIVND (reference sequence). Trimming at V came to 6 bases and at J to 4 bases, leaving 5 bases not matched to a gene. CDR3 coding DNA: TGTGCCAGTAGGGGGGGACAGGGGACCACCGGGGAGCTGTTTTTT. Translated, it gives CASRGGQGTTGELFF.

As DNA, the CDR3 is TGCGCCAGCAGCGTGGGACAGGGAATTTACGAGCAGTACTTC. Amino acid sequence: CASSVGQGIYEQYF. This chain joins TRBV5-1 and TRBJ2-7; 9 bases align to TRBD1. This CDR3 has 14 residues. Germline CDR1 and CDR2: SGHRS and YFSETQ. V dropped 4 bases and J dropped 4; count of bases not matched to a gene: 6. Full variable domain (outside the CDR3, taken from reference TRBV5-1 and TRBJ2-7): KAGVTQTPRYLIKTRGQQVTLSCSPISGHRSVSWYQQTPGQGLQFLFEYFSETQRNKGNFPGRFSGRQFSNSRSEMNVSTLELGDSALYLCASSVGQGIYEQYFGPGTRLTVT.

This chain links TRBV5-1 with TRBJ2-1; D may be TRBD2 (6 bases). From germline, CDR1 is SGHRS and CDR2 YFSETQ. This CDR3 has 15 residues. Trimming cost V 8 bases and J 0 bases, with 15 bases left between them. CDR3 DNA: TGCGCCAGTACCTTAACTAGCTCCTCCTACAATGAGCAGTTCTTC. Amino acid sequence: CASTLTSSSYNEQFF.

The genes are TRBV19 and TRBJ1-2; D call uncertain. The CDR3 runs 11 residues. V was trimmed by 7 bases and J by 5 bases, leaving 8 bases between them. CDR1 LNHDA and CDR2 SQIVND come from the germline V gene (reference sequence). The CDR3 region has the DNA TGTGCCAGTACGGACGGGTATGGCTACACCTTC. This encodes CASTDGYGYTF.

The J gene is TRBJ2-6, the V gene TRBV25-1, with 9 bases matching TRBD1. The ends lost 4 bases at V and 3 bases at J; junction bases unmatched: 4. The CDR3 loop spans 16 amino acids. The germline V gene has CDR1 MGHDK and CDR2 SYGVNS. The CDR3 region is CASSGDRASGANVLTF. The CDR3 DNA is TGTGCCAGCAGTGGGGACAGGGCGAGTGGGGCCAACGTCCTGACTTTC.

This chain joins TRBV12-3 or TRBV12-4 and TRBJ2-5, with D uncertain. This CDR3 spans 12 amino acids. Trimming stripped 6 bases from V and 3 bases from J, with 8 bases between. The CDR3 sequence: CASRRTEETQYF. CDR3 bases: TGTGCCAGCAGACGGACCGAAGAGACCCAGTACTTC.

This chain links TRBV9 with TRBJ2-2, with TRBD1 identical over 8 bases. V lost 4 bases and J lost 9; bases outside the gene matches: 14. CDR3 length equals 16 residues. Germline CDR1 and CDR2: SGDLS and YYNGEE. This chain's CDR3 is CASSSGLGQGTRELFF. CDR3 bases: TGTGCCAGCAGCTCAGGTTTAGGACAGGGAACCCGGGAGCTGTTTTTT. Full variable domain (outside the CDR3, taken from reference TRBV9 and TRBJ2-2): DSGVTQTPKHLITATGQRVTLRCSPRSGDLSVYWYQQSLDQGLQFLIQYYNGEERAKGNILERFSAQQFPDLHSELNLSSLELGDSALYFCASSSGLGQGTRELFFGEGSRLTVL.

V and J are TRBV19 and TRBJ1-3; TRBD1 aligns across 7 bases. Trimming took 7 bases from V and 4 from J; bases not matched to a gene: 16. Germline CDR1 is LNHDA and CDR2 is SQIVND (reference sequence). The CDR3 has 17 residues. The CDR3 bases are TGTGCCAGTAAAAAAGTCCCGGAGGGGGCGAAAGGAAACACCATATATTTT. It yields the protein CASKKVPEGAKGNTIYF.

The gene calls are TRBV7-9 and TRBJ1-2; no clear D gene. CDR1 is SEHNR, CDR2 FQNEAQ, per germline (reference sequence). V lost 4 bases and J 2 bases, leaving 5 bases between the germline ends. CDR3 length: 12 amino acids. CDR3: CASSSDNYGYTF. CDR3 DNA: TGTGCCAGCAGCTCTGACAACTATGGCTACACCTTC.